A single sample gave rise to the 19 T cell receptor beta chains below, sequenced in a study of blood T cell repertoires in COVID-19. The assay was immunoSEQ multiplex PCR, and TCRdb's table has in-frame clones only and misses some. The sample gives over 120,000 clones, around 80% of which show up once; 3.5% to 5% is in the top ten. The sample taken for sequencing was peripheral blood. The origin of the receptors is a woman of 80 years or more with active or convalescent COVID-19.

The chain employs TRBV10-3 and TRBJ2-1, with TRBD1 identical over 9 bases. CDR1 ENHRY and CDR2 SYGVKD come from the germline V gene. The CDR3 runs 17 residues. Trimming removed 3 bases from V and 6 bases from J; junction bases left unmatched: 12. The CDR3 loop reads CAISDGATGGSSNEQFF. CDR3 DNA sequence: TGTGCCATCAGTGATGGGGCGACAGGGGGATCGAGCAATGAGCAGTTCTTC.

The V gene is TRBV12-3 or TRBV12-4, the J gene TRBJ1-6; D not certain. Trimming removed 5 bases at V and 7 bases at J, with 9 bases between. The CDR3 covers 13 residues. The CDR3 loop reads CASSIGWNSPLHF. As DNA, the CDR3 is TGTGCCAGCAGTATCGGTTGGAATTCACCCCTCCACTTT.

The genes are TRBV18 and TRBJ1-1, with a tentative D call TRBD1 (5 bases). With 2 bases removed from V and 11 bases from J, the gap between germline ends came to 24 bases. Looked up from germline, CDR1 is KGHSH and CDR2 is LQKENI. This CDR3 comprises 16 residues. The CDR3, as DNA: TGTGCCAGCTCACCAAATCTCGGGGGTCGACAGAGAGCGGCTTTCTTT. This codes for CASSPNLGGRQRAAFF. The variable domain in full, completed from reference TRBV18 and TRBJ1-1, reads NAGVMQNPRHLVRRRGQEARLRCSPMKGHSHVYWYRQLPEEGLKFMVYLQKENIIDESGMPKERFSAEFPKEGPSILRIQQVVRGDSAAYFCASSPNLGGRQRAAFFGQGTRLTVV.

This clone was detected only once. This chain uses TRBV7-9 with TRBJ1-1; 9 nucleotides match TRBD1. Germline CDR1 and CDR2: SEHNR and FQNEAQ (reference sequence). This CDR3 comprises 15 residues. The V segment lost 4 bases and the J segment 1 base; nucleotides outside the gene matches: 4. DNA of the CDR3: TGTGCCAGCAGCTCCCGGACAGGGGCGAACACTGAAGCTTTCTTT. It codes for CASSSRTGANTEAFF.

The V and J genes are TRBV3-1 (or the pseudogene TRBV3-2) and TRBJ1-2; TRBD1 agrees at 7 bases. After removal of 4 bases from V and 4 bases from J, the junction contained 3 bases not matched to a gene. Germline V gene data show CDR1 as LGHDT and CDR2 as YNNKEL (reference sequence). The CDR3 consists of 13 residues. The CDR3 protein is CASSPGQFYGYTF. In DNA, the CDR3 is TGTGCCAGCAGCCCGGGACAGTTCTATGGCTACACCTTC.

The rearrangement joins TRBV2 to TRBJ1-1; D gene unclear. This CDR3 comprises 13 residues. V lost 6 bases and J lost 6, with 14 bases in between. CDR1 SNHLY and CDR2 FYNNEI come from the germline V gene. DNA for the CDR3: TGTGCCAGCAGAGAGGGCCTTATGGCTGAAGCTTTCTTT. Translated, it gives CASREGLMAEAFF.

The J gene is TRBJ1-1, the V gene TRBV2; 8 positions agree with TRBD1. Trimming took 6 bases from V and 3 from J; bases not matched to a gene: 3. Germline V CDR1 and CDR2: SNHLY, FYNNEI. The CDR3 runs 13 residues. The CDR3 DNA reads TGTGCCAGCAGGGCAGGGGGCCACACTGAAGCTTTCTTT. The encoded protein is CASRAGGHTEAFF.

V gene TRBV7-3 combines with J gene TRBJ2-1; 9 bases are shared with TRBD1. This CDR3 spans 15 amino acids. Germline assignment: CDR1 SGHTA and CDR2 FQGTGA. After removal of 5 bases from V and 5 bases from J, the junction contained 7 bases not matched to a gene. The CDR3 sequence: CASSQGGTGNNEQFF. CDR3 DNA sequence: TGTGCCAGCAGCCAGGGCGGGACAGGGAACAATGAGCAGTTCTTC.

CDR3 in amino acids: CASSYAPQGTEAFF. The CDR3, as DNA: TGTGCCAGCAGCTATGCTCCCCAGGGGACTGAAGCTTTCTTT. J is TRBJ1-1 and V is TRBV7-8; D perhaps matches TRBD1 (6 bases). Germline V gene sequence: CDR1 SGHVS, CDR2 FQNEAQ. V was trimmed by 4 bases and J by 5 bases, leaving 14 bases between them. The CDR3 is 14 amino acids. Filled out from reference TRBV7-8 and TRBJ1-1, the complete variable domain reads GAGVSQSPRYKVAKRGQDVALRCDPISGHVSLFWYQQALGQGPEFLTYFQNEAQLDKSGLPSDRFFAERPEGSVSTLKIQRTQQEDSAVYLCASSYAPQGTEAFFGQGTRLTVV.

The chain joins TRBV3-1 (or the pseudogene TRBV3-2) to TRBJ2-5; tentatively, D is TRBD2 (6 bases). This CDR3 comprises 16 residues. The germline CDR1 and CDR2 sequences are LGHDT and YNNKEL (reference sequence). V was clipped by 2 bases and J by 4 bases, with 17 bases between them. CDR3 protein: CASSQIRLEGTETQYF. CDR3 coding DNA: TGTGCCAGCAGCCAAATTAGGTTGGAGGGTACAGAGACCCAGTACTTC.

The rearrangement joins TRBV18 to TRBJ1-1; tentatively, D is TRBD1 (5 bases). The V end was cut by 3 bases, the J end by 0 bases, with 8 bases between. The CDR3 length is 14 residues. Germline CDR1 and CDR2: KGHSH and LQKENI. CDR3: CASSPSQVNTEAFF. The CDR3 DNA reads TGTGCCAGCTCACCTTCACAGGTGAACACTGAAGCTTTCTTT.

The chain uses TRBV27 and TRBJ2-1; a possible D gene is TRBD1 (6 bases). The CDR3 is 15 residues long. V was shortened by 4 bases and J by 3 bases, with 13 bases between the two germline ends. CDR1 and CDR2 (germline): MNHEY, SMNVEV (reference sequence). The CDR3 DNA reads TGTGCCAGCAGTTCCCAGACAGGACTCTACAATGAGCAGTTCTTC. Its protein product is CASSSQTGLYNEQFF.

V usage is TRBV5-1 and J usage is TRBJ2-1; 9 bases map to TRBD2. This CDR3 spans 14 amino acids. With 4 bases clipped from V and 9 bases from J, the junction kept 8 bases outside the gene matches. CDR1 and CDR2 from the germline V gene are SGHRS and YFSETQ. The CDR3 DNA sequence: TGCGCCAGCAGCGGCGGGGGGGCCCGTATTGAGCAGTTCTTC. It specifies CASSGGGARIEQFF. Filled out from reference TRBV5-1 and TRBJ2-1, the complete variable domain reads KAGVTQTPRYLIKTRGQQVTLSCSPISGHRSVSWYQQTPGQGLQFLFEYFSETQRNKGNFPGRFSGRQFSNSRSEMNVSTLELGDSALYLCASSGGGARIEQFFGPGTRLTVL.

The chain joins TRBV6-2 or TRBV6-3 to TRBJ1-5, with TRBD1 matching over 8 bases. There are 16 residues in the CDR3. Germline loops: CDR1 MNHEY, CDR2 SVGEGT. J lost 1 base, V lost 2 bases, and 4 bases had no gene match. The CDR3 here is CASSYVRQGSNQPQHF. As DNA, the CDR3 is TGTGCCAGCAGTTACGTCCGACAGGGGAGCAATCAGCCCCAGCATTTT.

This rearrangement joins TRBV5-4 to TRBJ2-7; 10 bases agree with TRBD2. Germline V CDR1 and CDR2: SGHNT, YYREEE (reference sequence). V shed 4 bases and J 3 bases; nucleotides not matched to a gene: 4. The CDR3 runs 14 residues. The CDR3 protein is CASSPWTSGYEQYF. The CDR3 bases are TGTGCCAGCAGCCCCTGGACTAGCGGCTACGAGCAGTACTTC.

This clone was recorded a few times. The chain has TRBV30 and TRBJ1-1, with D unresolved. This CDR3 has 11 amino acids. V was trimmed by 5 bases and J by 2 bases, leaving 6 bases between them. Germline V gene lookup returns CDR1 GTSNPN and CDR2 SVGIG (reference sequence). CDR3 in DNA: TGTGCCTGGTTGGCCAACACTGAAGCTTTCTTT. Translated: CAWLANTEAFF.

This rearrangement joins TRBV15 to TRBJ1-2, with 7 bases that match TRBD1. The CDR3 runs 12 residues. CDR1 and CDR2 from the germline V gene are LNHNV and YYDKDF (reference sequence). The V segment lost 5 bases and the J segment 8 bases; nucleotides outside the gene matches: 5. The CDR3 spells CATSLDRDGYTF. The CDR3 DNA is TGTGCCACCAGCCTTGACAGGGACGGCTACACCTTC.

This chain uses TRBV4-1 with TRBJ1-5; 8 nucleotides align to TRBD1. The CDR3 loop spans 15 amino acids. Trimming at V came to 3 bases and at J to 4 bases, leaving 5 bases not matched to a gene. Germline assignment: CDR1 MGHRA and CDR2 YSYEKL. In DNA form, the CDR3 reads TGCGCCAGCAGCCAGACAGGGGCCGGGAATCAGCCCCAGCATTTT. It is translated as CASSQTGAGNQPQHF.

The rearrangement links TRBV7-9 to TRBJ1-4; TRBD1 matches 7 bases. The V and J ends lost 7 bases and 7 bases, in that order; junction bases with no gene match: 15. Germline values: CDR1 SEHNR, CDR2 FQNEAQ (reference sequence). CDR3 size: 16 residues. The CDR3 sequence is CASTRIITGAREKLFF. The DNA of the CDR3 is TGTGCCAGCACCCGAATAATTACAGGGGCTCGTGAAAAACTGTTTTTT.